A single sample is the source of the 30 T cell receptor beta chains below, sequenced in a study of cytomegalovirus exposure and HLA in healthy donors (dated by TCRdb to 2015 to 2018). The method behind the library was the immunoSEQ multiplex PCR assay. For the multiplex PCR, a mixture combining 60 forward primers for TCR Vbeta segments and 13 reverse primers for TCR Jbeta segments was used. Sourced from immuneACCESS, this table was stored by TCRdb with only in-frame sequences that have V and J called. A share of the clones is absent; for the studies checked, an unresolved V gene accounts for under half, and the remainder has no known explanation. The sample yields fewer than 180,000 clones; approximately 60% were counted once. The ten largest clones capture 6% to 8.5% of the sample. Sample: PBMCs. Receptors originate from a woman aged 55-69 years in good health and CMV-seropositive.

This clone was detected once. The CDR3 DNA sequence: TGTGCCAGCAGCCCCACAGCCACTTATAGCAATCAGCCCCAGCATTTT. It yields the protein CASSPTATYSNQPQHF. The rearrangement uses TRBV11-2 and TRBJ1-5; D gene unclear. Between the trimmed V and J ends, which lost 5 bases and 0 bases, there was a span of 14 bases. Germline V gene lookup returns CDR1 SGHAT and CDR2 FQNNGV. The CDR3 is made up of 16 amino acids.

Written as DNA, the CDR3 is TGTGCCTGGAGTTTCGGACAGGGGATAGGCCACGAGCAGTACTTC. Translating it yields CAWSFGQGIGHEQYF. V is TRBV30 and J is TRBJ2-7, with TRBD1 identical over 9 bases. The length of the CDR3 is 15 residues. The V segment lost 2 bases and the J segment 5 bases; nucleotides outside the gene matches: 10. Germline V gene lookup returns CDR1 GTSNPN and CDR2 SVGIG (reference sequence).

The chain links TRBV2 to TRBJ2-1, with 10 bases identical to TRBD2. The CDR3 extends over 14 amino acids. The germline V gene encodes CDR1 SNHLY and CDR2 FYNNEI. Trimming at V came to 7 bases and at J to 7 bases, leaving 7 bases not matched to a gene. CDR3 bases: TGTGCCAGCACCTCTAGCGGGAGTAGGAATGAGCAGTTCTTC. Protein sequence: CASTSSGSRNEQFF. The complete variable domain, with remaining parts taken from reference TRBV2 and TRBJ2-1, reads EPEVTQTPSHQVTQMGQEVILRCVPISNHLYFYWYRQILGQKVEFLVSFYNNEISEKSEIFDDQFSVERPDGSNFTLKIRSTKLEDSAMYFCASTSSGSRNEQFFGPGTRLTVL.

The J gene is TRBJ2-5, the V gene TRBV7-3, with D tentatively TRBD2 (5 bases). Trimming stripped 2 bases from V and 5 bases from J, with 15 bases between. CDR1 SGHTA and CDR2 FQGTGA come from the germline V gene. The CDR3 is 15 residues long. CDR3 sequence reads: CASSLLGVGGETQYF. The CDR3 DNA reads TGTGCCAGCAGCTTATTAGGCGTGGGCGGGGAGACCCAGTACTTC. The whole variable domain, remainder taken from reference TRBV7-3 and TRBJ2-5, is GAGVSQTPSNKVTEKGKYVELRCDPISGHTALYWYRQSLGQGPEFLIYFQGTGAADDSGLPNDRFFAVRPEGSVSTLKIQRTERGDSAVYLCASSLLGVGGETQYFGPGTRLLVL.

This rearrangement joins TRBV4-1 to TRBJ2-7; 8 positions agree with TRBD1. The V and J ends lost 2 bases and 2 bases, in that order; junction bases with no gene match: 11. In germline, CDR1 is MGHRA, CDR2 YSYEKL. The CDR3 is 17 amino acids. The CDR3 sequence is CASSQPQGANFAYEQYF. In nucleotides, the CDR3 is TGCGCCAGCAGCCAACCCCAGGGGGCGAATTTTGCCTACGAGCAGTACTTC.

This chain links TRBV6-4 with TRBJ1-1; D is perhaps TRBD1 (6 bases). CDR3 length: 14 residues. Germline CDR1 MRHNA, CDR2 SNTAGT. V was cut by 6 bases and J by 1 base, with 12 bases left in between. For the CDR3, the DNA is TGTGCCAGCAGACCGTCAGGGGCGAACACTGAAGCTTTCTTT. It encodes CASRPSGANTEAFF.

J is TRBJ2-5 and V is TRBV15; 7 nucleotides align to TRBD2. The J call is in doubt because the DNA end fits TRBJ2-7 better. The CDR3 spans 16 residues. From germline, CDR1 is LNHNV and CDR2 YYDKDF (reference sequence). CDR3: CATSREETSFIYEQYF. CDR3 DNA: TGTGCCACCAGCAGAGAGGAGACTAGCTTTATCTACGAGCAGTACTTC.

This chain connects TRBV19 to TRBJ2-1; TRBD2 matches 13 bases. The CDR3 extends over 14 amino acids. The germline CDR1 and CDR2 sequences are LNHDA and SQIVND (reference sequence). Germline trimming cut 5 bases from V and 9 bases from J; bases unmatched to any gene: 4. CDR3 protein: CASSSGLAGTEQFF. CDR3 nucleotides: TGTGCCAGTAGTTCGGGACTAGCGGGAACTGAGCAGTTCTTC.

The V call is TRBV9, the J call TRBJ2-7; D gene uncertain. V was trimmed by 4 bases and J by 2 bases, leaving 13 bases between them. Germline CDR1 SGDLS, CDR2 YYNGEE. The CDR3 has 14 residues. The CDR3 spells CASSPQWHAYEQYF. In nucleotides, the CDR3 is TGTGCCAGCAGCCCTCAGTGGCACGCCTACGAGCAGTACTTC.

The V call is TRBV5-8, the J call TRBJ2-7; D remains ambiguous. There are 14 residues in the CDR3. Germline V CDR1 and CDR2: SGHTS, YDEGEE. The V end lost 1 base, the J end lost 5 bases, and 13 bases lay between the germline ends. The CDR3 is CASSLRGYPHEQYF. DNA of the CDR3: TGTGCCAGCAGCTTGAGAGGCTATCCGCACGAGCAGTACTTC.

A few counts support this clone. V usage is TRBV4-1 and J usage is TRBJ2-7; the D gene is possibly TRBD1 (6 bases). From germline, CDR1 is MGHRA and CDR2 YSYEKL. Trimming pared 4 bases from V and 7 bases from J, leaving 17 bases between. The CDR3 totals 14 residues. The CDR3 sequence: CASSPGHLGGEQYF. Written as DNA, the CDR3 is TGCGCCAGCAGCCCGGGACACCTCGGCGGAGAGCAGTACTTC.

The J gene is TRBJ2-5, the V gene TRBV28, with a tentative D call TRBD1 (6 bases). Germline V CDR1 and CDR2: MDHEN, SYDVKM. Trimming took 11 bases from V and 5 from J, leaving 18 bases between them. The CDR3 is 13 residues long. The CDR3 nucleotides read TGTGCCGCCGGGACATCCATCGCGGAGACCCAGTACTTC. It encodes CAAGTSIAETQYF.

The CDR3 loop reads CASSVPWGRGNTEAFF. As DNA, the CDR3 is TGTGCCAGCAGCGTCCCCTGGGGGCGTGGGAACACTGAAGCTTTCTTT. The chain employs TRBV7-9 and TRBJ1-1; perhaps TRBD1 as D (6 bases). Trimming cost V 5 bases and J 1 base, with 17 bases left between them. Germline assignment: CDR1 SEHNR and CDR2 FQNEAQ (reference sequence). The CDR3 totals 16 residues.

V is TRBV27 and J is TRBJ2-3, with 10 bases fitting TRBD2. V lost 6 bases to trimming and J lost 2 bases; unmatched junction nucleotides: 8. Germline CDR1 and CDR2: MNHEY and SMNVEV (reference sequence). The CDR3 loop spans 16 amino acids. The CDR3 DNA follows: TGTGCCAGCAGCCCCATGGGGACTAGCGCCACAGATACGCAGTATTTT. This gives the protein CASSPMGTSATDTQYF.

For this clone: The junction differs from germline at one of its ends, possibly a read error. The chain is built from TRBV6-5 and TRBJ1-2; no clear D gene. Germline assignment: CDR1 MNHEY and CDR2 SVGAGI. The CDR3 totals 14 residues. The chain's CDR3 is CASSPTASAQSSPF. For the CDR3, the DNA is TGTGCCAGCAGCCCCACAGCATCAGCCCAAAGCAGTCCCTTC.

The genes are TRBV9 and TRBJ2-7, with TRBD1 matching 9 bases. V was pared by 4 bases and J by 1 base, with 6 bases of the junction left unmatched. The CDR3 length is 15 residues. CDR1 SGDLS and CDR2 YYNGEE come from the germline V gene. CDR3 nucleotides: TGTGCCAGCAGCCGGGGGACAGGGCCGTCCTACGAGCAGTACTTC. It yields the protein CASSRGTGPSYEQYF.

This clone appeared a single time. This rearrangement joins TRBV27 to TRBJ2-7; TRBD2 might be the D (6 bases). The CDR3 totals 15 residues. Germline assignment: CDR1 MNHEY and CDR2 SMNVEV (reference sequence). The germline V and J ends were trimmed by 0 bases and 3 bases, with 12 bases remaining between them. This chain's CDR3 is CASSLSAGGYYEQYF. CDR3 coding DNA: TGTGCCAGCAGTTTATCCGCTGGGGGGTACTACGAGCAGTACTTC.

This clone was detected a few times. This chain connects TRBV28 to TRBJ1-1; 8 positions match TRBD1. Trimming removed 8 bases from V and 1 base from J; junction bases left unmatched: 6. This CDR3 region has 14 residues. Germline V lookup: CDR1 MDHEN, CDR2 SYDVKM. The DNA for the CDR3 is TGTGCCAGCTCAGGGGGCTGGGCGAACACTGAAGCTTTCTTT. It translates to CASSGGWANTEAFF. Complete variable domain (other parts from reference TRBV28 and TRBJ1-1): DVKVTQSSRYLVKRTGEKVFLECVQDMDHENMFWYRQDPGLGLRLIYFSYDVKMKEKGDIPEGYSVSREKKERFSLILESASTNQTSMYLCASSGGWANTEAFFGQGTRLTVV.

The genes are TRBV7-2 and TRBJ2-7, with 7 bases lining up with TRBD1. After removal of 2 bases from V and 0 bases from J, the junction contained 1 base not matched to a gene. CDR1 and CDR2 (germline): SGHTA, FQGNSA. CDR3 length equals 14 residues. The CDR3 here is CASSLHRGSYEQYF. The DNA of the CDR3 is TGTGCCAGCAGCTTACACAGGGGCTCCTACGAGCAGTACTTC.

The chain joins TRBV5-4 to TRBJ2-5, with 11 positions matching TRBD2. CDR3 length equals 16 residues. Germline CDR1 reads SGHNT; CDR2 reads YYREEE (reference sequence). The J segment lost 2 bases and the V segment lost 4 bases, leaving 7 bases of the junction unmatched. Here the CDR3 reads CASSNKLAGGQETQYF. DNA for the CDR3: TGTGCCAGCAGCAATAAATTAGCGGGAGGGCAAGAGACCCAGTACTTC.

The chain combines TRBV6-1 with TRBJ2-7; D uncertain. CDR3 length: 12 amino acids. Germline CDR1 and CDR2: MNHNS and SASEGT. Trimming left V 2 bases short and J 2 bases short, with 4 bases between. The CDR3 loop reads CASSENTYEQYF. The DNA of the CDR3 is TGTGCCAGCAGTGAAAACACCTACGAGCAGTACTTC.

The V gene is TRBV23-1, the J gene TRBJ2-1; 8 bases map to TRBD1. TRBV23-1 is an open reading frame whose function is uncertain. J was trimmed by 1 base and V by 0 bases; bases with no gene match: 8. This CDR3 spans 18 amino acids. The CDR3 spells CASSQSPGGAGSYNEQFF. In nucleotides, the CDR3 is TGCGCCAGCAGTCAATCGCCAGGGGGCGCAGGTTCCTACAATGAGCAGTTCTTC.

This clone was counted a few times. The chain carries TRBV29-1 and TRBJ2-2; 8 bases are shared with TRBD1. The CDR3 runs to 14 residues. V lost 3 bases to trimming and J lost 1 base; unmatched junction nucleotides: 1. CDR1 is SQVTM, CDR2 ANQGSEA, per germline. The CDR3 loop reads CSVDGQGNTGELFF. The DNA of the CDR3 is TGCAGCGTTGACGGACAGGGGAACACCGGGGAGCTGTTTTTT.

This clone turned up a few times. Other DNA sequences within the sample encode an identical CDR3. J is TRBJ2-1 and V is TRBV5-4; 10 bases match TRBD1. Unmatched junction bases numbered 4, after V lost 0 bases and J lost 7 bases. Germline V CDR1 and CDR2: SGHNT, YYREEE (reference sequence). The CDR3 length is 15 residues. The CDR3 DNA sequence: TGTGCCAGCAGCTTGGCCGGGACAGGGGTAAATGAGCAGTTCTTC. Translating gives CASSLAGTGVNEQFF.

The chain employs TRBV5-6 and TRBJ2-2, with 10 bases lining up with TRBD2. This CDR3 spans 15 amino acids. Germline assignment: CDR1 SGHDT and CDR2 YYEEEE. J gave up 5 bases and V 6 bases, and 7 bases lay outside the gene matches. The CDR3 DNA sequence: TGTGCCAGCACCCGAGCGGGAGGGCAGACCGGGGAGCTGTTTTTT. Translated: CASTRAGGQTGELFF.

This clone was seen only a few times. The chain joins TRBV7-9 to TRBJ2-1; no clear D. The CDR3 length is 15 residues. The germline CDR1 and CDR2 sequences are SEHNR and FQNEAQ (reference sequence). V lost 0 bases, J lost 5 bases, and 11 bases lay in between. The CDR3 coding sequence is TGTGCCAGCAGCTTAGCACCCCGTAGAAACAATGAGCAGTTCTTC. Its translation: CASSLAPRRNNEQFF.

Only a few counts were recorded for this clone. This sequence joins TRBV4-3 and TRBJ2-1; 16 bases map to TRBD2. This CDR3 region has 19 residues. CDR1 LGHNA and CDR2 YSLEER come from the germline V gene. V lost 4 bases and J lost 9; bases outside the gene matches: 15. The DNA of the CDR3 is TGCGCCAGCAGCCTCAACTTTCCGGGACTAGCGGGAGGGCCCACTGAGCAGTTCTTC. Translation: CASSLNFPGLAGGPTEQFF.

DNA of the CDR3: TGTGCCAGCAGCCAAGAGGTAGCGGGAGGGCAAGATACGCAGTATTTT. The encoded protein is CASSQEVAGGQDTQYF. The rearrangement joins TRBV4-2 to TRBJ2-3, with 11 bases fitting TRBD2. The V and J ends lost 0 bases and 5 bases, in that order; junction bases with no gene match: 4. CDR3 length: 16 residues. Germline CDR1 and CDR2: LGHNA and YNFKEQ.

This clone was picked up a small number of times. V is TRBV11-2 and J is TRBJ1-4; possibly TRBD1 for D (5 bases). Per the germline V gene, CDR1 is SGHAT and CDR2 is FQNNGV. This CDR3 has 16 residues. The V end lost 1 base, the J end lost 8 bases, and 17 bases lay between the germline ends. CDR3 in amino acids: CASSLVPPGGREKLFF. In DNA, the CDR3 is TGTGCCAGCAGCTTAGTTCCGCCGGGGGGACGGGAAAAACTGTTTTTT.

This clone was counted between two and nine times. J is TRBJ2-3 and V is TRBV5-1, with a possible D match to TRBD1 (5 bases). Germline V gene lookup returns CDR1 SGHRS and CDR2 YFSETQ. This CDR3 contains 13 residues. V gave up 3 bases and J gave up 4 bases, with 9 bases separating them. CDR3 residues: CASSSQGPDTQYF. In DNA, the CDR3 is TGCGCCAGCAGCTCCCAGGGCCCAGATACGCAGTATTTT. Full variable domain (remainder filled in from reference TRBV5-1 and TRBJ2-3): KAGVTQTPRYLIKTRGQQVTLSCSPISGHRSVSWYQQTPGQGLQFLFEYFSETQRNKGNFPGRFSGRQFSNSRSEMNVSTLELGDSALYLCASSSQGPDTQYFGPGTRLTVL.